The rows below give T cell receptor beta chains drawn from one sample of a study of early T cells in non-severe SARS-CoV-2 infection. TCRdb analysed the 5' RACE reads with MiXCR anew, one entry per CDR3 protein. The sample holds 70,000 or so distinct CDR3 sequences, about 9.5% seen once. Specimen: whole blood, collected at baseline. All receptors derive from an adult who was a healthcare worker with PCR-confirmed SARS-CoV-2 infection or an uninfected control (not recorded which). CDR3s include the opening cysteine and the closing phenylalanine or tryptophan. The order of the fields is D gene, clone size, V gene, J gene, CDR3 protein, CDR3 DNA. A D gene is named only where the DNA matches it firmly. Clone size is given for some rows only: seen once, a few or many times, or a class if the clone is expanded.

d_call: TRBD1; clone_size: few; v_call: TRBV2; j_call: TRBJ2-1; cdr3_aa: CASRTGRNEQFF; cdr3_nt: TGTGCCAGCAGGACAGGGCGAAATGAGCAGTTCTTC
d_call: NA; clone_size: many; v_call: TRBV7-9; j_call: TRBJ2-3; cdr3_aa: CASSFRTEPDTQYF; cdr3_nt: TGTGCCAGCAGCTTCCGCACCGAGCCAGATACGCAGTATTTT
d_call: NA; clone_size: few; v_call: TRBV7-9; j_call: TRBJ2-3; cdr3_aa: CASSFSGATDTQYF; cdr3_nt: TGTGCCAGCAGCTTCTCCGGGGCTACAGATACGCAGTATTTT
d_call: NA; clone_size: NA; v_call: TRBV5-6; j_call: TRBJ2-6; cdr3_aa: CASSLAGTGANVLTF; cdr3_nt: TGTGCCAGCAGCTTGGCGGGGACTGGGGCCAACGTCCTGACTTTC
d_call: TRBD2; clone_size: few; v_call: TRBV27; j_call: TRBJ2-7; cdr3_aa: CASRTGGGEQYF; cdr3_nt: TGTGCCAGCAGAACGGGCGGGGGCGAGCAGTACTTC
d_call: NA; clone_size: NA; v_call: TRBV7-2; j_call: TRBJ1-6; cdr3_aa: CASRNWGRDNSPLHF; cdr3_nt: TGTGCCAGCCGTAATTGGGGACGGGATAATTCACCCCTCCACTTT
d_call: NA; clone_size: few; v_call: TRBV20-1; j_call: TRBJ1-4; cdr3_aa: CSARDPGLEKLFF; cdr3_nt: TGCAGTGCTAGAGATCCAGGGCTTGAAAAACTGTTTTTT
d_call: NA; clone_size: few; v_call: TRBV10-2; j_call: TRBJ2-2; cdr3_aa: CASSETLQSRSGELFF; cdr3_nt: TGCGCCAGCAGTGAGACCCTCCAGAGTCGGAGCGGGGAGCTGTTTTTT
d_call: NA; clone_size: many; v_call: TRBV13; j_call: TRBJ2-1; cdr3_aa: CASSLAGGAYNEQFF; cdr3_nt: TGTGCCAGCAGCTTAGCAGGGGGGGCCTACAATGAGCAGTTCTTC
d_call: NA; clone_size: many; v_call: TRBV12-3/TRBV12-4; j_call: TRBJ1-3; cdr3_aa: CASSLLGSGNTIYF; cdr3_nt: TGTGCCAGCAGCCTGTTAGGGTCTGGAAACACCATATATTTT
d_call: NA; clone_size: NA; v_call: TRBV5-1; j_call: TRBJ1-6; cdr3_aa: CASSLDIRNSPLHF; cdr3_nt: TGCGCCAGCAGCTTGGACATCAGAAATTCACCCCTCCACTTT
d_call: NA; clone_size: NA; v_call: TRBV5-1; j_call: TRBJ1-5; cdr3_aa: CASSQGTSQGQPQHF; cdr3_nt: TGCGCCAGCAGCCAGGGGACGTCCCAGGGGCAGCCCCAGCATTTT
d_call: NA; clone_size: many; v_call: TRBV28; j_call: TRBJ2-3; cdr3_aa: CASSPVGRTDTQYF; cdr3_nt: TGTGCCAGCAGTCCGGTAGGACGAACAGATACGCAGTATTTT
d_call: NA; clone_size: many; v_call: TRBV3-1; j_call: TRBJ1-2; cdr3_aa: CASSQLLTDGYTF; cdr3_nt: TGTGCCAGCAGCCAGCTATTGACCGATGGCTACACCTTC
d_call: TRBD2; clone_size: many; v_call: TRBV28; j_call: TRBJ2-7; cdr3_aa: CASSQSGGAREQYF; cdr3_nt: TGTGCCAGCAGCCAGAGCGGGGGGGCCAGGGAGCAGTACTTC
d_call: TRBD1; clone_size: NA; v_call: TRBV7-9; j_call: TRBJ1-1; cdr3_aa: CASSPRTGVSTEAFF; cdr3_nt: TGTGCCAGCAGCCCCCGGACAGGGGTAAGCACTGAAGCTTTCTTT
d_call: NA; clone_size: NA; v_call: TRBV5-4; j_call: TRBJ1-5; cdr3_aa: CASSLGPPGNQPQHF; cdr3_nt: TGTGCCAGCAGCTTGGGCCCCCCAGGCAATCAGCCCCAGCATTTT
d_call: NA; clone_size: NA; v_call: TRBV2; j_call: TRBJ1-3; cdr3_aa: CASRWTPSVDTIYF; cdr3_nt: TGTGCCAGCAGATGGACGCCGTCGGTTGACACCATATATTTT
d_call: NA; clone_size: few; v_call: TRBV12-3/TRBV12-4; j_call: TRBJ1-4; cdr3_aa: CASSLQGGINEKLFF; cdr3_nt: TGTGCCAGCAGTTTACAGGGCGGTATTAATGAAAAACTGTTTTTT
d_call: TRBD1; clone_size: many; v_call: TRBV2; j_call: TRBJ1-6; cdr3_aa: CASSRDSNSPLHF; cdr3_nt: TGTGCCAGCAGTCGGGACAGTAATTCACCCCTCCACTTT
d_call: NA; clone_size: few; v_call: TRBV6-1; j_call: TRBJ1-6; cdr3_aa: CASSESRQESPLHF; cdr3_nt: TGTGCCAGCAGTGAAAGCCGGCAGGAATCACCCCTCCACTTT
d_call: NA; clone_size: many; v_call: TRBV6-1; j_call: TRBJ2-7; cdr3_aa: CASTPGGLAHEQYF; cdr3_nt: TGTGCCAGCACTCCTGGAGGATTAGCCCACGAGCAGTACTTC
d_call: NA; clone_size: few; v_call: TRBV29-1; j_call: TRBJ1-4; cdr3_aa: CTPGSHEKLFF; cdr3_nt: TGCACTCCCGGGTCGCATGAAAAACTGTTTTTT
d_call: TRBD1; clone_size: few; v_call: TRBV24-1; j_call: TRBJ2-1; cdr3_aa: CATSDPGTGGLDEQFF; cdr3_nt: TGTGCCACCAGTGACCCCGGGACAGGGGGGTTGGATGAGCAGTTCTTC
d_call: NA; clone_size: few; v_call: TRBV6-2/TRBV6-3; j_call: TRBJ1-5; cdr3_aa: CASSWVGGSGQPQHF; cdr3_nt: TGTGCCAGCAGTTGGGTTGGGGGGTCGGGCCAGCCCCAGCATTTT
d_call: NA; clone_size: NA; v_call: TRBV12-3/TRBV12-4; j_call: TRBJ1-4; cdr3_aa: CASSLLGEKLFF; cdr3_nt: TGTGCCAGCAGTTTATTAGGGGAAAAACTGTTTTTT
d_call: TRBD1; clone_size: many; v_call: TRBV7-2; j_call: TRBJ1-5; cdr3_aa: CASSGDRRQPQHF; cdr3_nt: TGTGCCAGCTCGGGGGACAGGCGTCAGCCCCAGCATTTT
d_call: NA; clone_size: few; v_call: TRBV6-5; j_call: TRBJ2-7; cdr3_aa: CASSPFQGYEQYF; cdr3_nt: TGTGCCAGCAGTCCCTTTCAGGGGTACGAGCAGTACTTC
d_call: NA; clone_size: NA; v_call: TRBV18; j_call: TRBJ1-1; cdr3_aa: CASSPPTVSVTEAFF; cdr3_nt: TGTGCCAGCTCACCACCAACAGTCTCTGTTACTGAAGCTTTCTTT
d_call: NA; clone_size: NA; v_call: TRBV7-3; j_call: TRBJ1-3; cdr3_aa: CASSLQGPLSGNTIYF; cdr3_nt: TGTGCCAGCAGCTTGCAGGGGCCCCTCTCTGGAAACACCATATATTTT
d_call: NA; clone_size: many; v_call: TRBV6-2/TRBV6-3; j_call: TRBJ2-2; cdr3_aa: CASQNSNTGELFF; cdr3_nt: TGTGCCAGCCAGAATTCGAACACCGGGGAGCTGTTTTTT
d_call: NA; clone_size: NA; v_call: TRBV7-3; j_call: TRBJ2-3; cdr3_aa: CASSRTLGDTQYF; cdr3_nt: TGTGCCAGCTCCCGGACCCTCGGAGATACGCAGTATTTT
d_call: NA; clone_size: NA; v_call: TRBV7-9; j_call: TRBJ1-1; cdr3_aa: CASSSWGASTEAFF; cdr3_nt: TGTGCCAGCAGCTCGTGGGGGGCGTCCACTGAAGCTTTCTTT
d_call: NA; clone_size: few; v_call: TRBV21-1; j_call: TRBJ1-3; cdr3_aa: CASSKAATQKDSGNTIYF; cdr3_nt: TGTGCCAGCAGCAAAGCGGCCACCCAAAAGGACTCTGGAAACACCATATATTTT
d_call: NA; clone_size: many; v_call: TRBV28; j_call: TRBJ1-2; cdr3_aa: CASSSLRIEDYGYTF; cdr3_nt: TGTGCCAGCAGTTCCCTGAGGATAGAAGACTATGGCTACACCTTC
d_call: TRBD1; clone_size: many; v_call: TRBV29-1; j_call: TRBJ1-5; cdr3_aa: CSVGDRLNQPQHF; cdr3_nt: TGCAGCGTTGGGGACAGGTTGAATCAGCCCCAGCATTTT
d_call: NA; clone_size: few; v_call: TRBV5-1; j_call: TRBJ2-2; cdr3_aa: CASSLGHDGELFF; cdr3_nt: TGCGCCAGCAGCCTAGGTCATGACGGGGAGCTGTTTTTT
d_call: TRBD1; clone_size: NA; v_call: TRBV3-1; j_call: TRBJ2-7; cdr3_aa: CASTRDRGSYEQYF; cdr3_nt: TGTGCCAGCACCAGGGACAGGGGTTCCTACGAGCAGTACTTC
d_call: NA; clone_size: NA; v_call: TRBV5-4; j_call: TRBJ2-7; cdr3_aa: CASSQKQKESYEQYF; cdr3_nt: TGTGCCAGCAGCCAAAAACAGAAGGAATCCTACGAGCAGTACTTC
d_call: NA; clone_size: few; v_call: TRBV12-3/TRBV12-4; j_call: TRBJ2-7; cdr3_aa: CASSQGAYEQYF; cdr3_nt: TGTGCCAGCTCCCAGGGAGCCTACGAGCAGTACTTC
d_call: NA; clone_size: few; v_call: TRBV12-3/TRBV12-4; j_call: TRBJ1-4; cdr3_aa: CASSHSGREKKLFF; cdr3_nt: TGTGCCAGCAGCCACTCGGGCAGGGAGAAAAAACTGTTTTTT
d_call: TRBD2; clone_size: NA; v_call: TRBV5-1; j_call: TRBJ2-1; cdr3_aa: CASSPRVAGGNEQFF; cdr3_nt: TGCGCCAGCAGCCCCCGGGTAGCGGGGGGGAATGAGCAGTTCTTC
d_call: TRBD1; clone_size: NA; v_call: TRBV5-5; j_call: TRBJ1-5; cdr3_aa: CASSPDRGRQPQHF; cdr3_nt: TGTGCCAGCAGCCCTGACAGGGGGCGTCAGCCCCAGCATTTT
d_call: NA; clone_size: many; v_call: TRBV7-3; j_call: TRBJ2-3; cdr3_aa: CASSFKGADTQYF; cdr3_nt: TGTGCCAGCAGCTTCAAGGGGGCAGATACGCAGTATTTT
d_call: NA; clone_size: NA; v_call: TRBV5-1; j_call: TRBJ2-3; cdr3_aa: CASSLSGGRGDTQYF; cdr3_nt: TGCGCCAGCAGCTTGTCGGGGGGCCGGGGAGATACGCAGTATTTT
d_call: NA; clone_size: many; v_call: TRBV29-1; j_call: TRBJ2-1; cdr3_aa: CSVEGRGNEQFF; cdr3_nt: TGCAGCGTTGAAGGCCGGGGGAATGAGCAGTTCTTC
d_call: NA; clone_size: few; v_call: TRBV7-3; j_call: TRBJ2-3; cdr3_aa: CASSLDASSGTDTQYF; cdr3_nt: TGTGCCAGCAGCTTAGACGCTTCCAGCGGCACAGATACGCAGTATTTT
d_call: TRBD2; clone_size: NA; v_call: TRBV6-6; j_call: TRBJ2-1; cdr3_aa: CASSYGTSGGAYEQFF; cdr3_nt: TGTGCCAGCAGTTACGGGACTAGCGGGGGGGCGTATGAGCAGTTCTTC
d_call: NA; clone_size: few; v_call: TRBV6-4; j_call: TRBJ2-5; cdr3_aa: CASSVTPQETQYF; cdr3_nt: TGTGCCAGCAGTGTTACACCTCAAGAGACCCAGTACTTC
d_call: TRBD1; clone_size: many; v_call: TRBV7-2; j_call: TRBJ2-7; cdr3_aa: CASSLLATGGYEQYF; cdr3_nt: TGTGCCAGCAGCTTATTGGCGACAGGGGGCTACGAGCAGTACTTC
d_call: TRBD1; clone_size: few; v_call: TRBV4-2; j_call: TRBJ2-3; cdr3_aa: CASSQALGTGGPDTQYF; cdr3_nt: TGTGCCAGCAGCCAAGCCCTCGGGACAGGGGGCCCAGATACGCAGTATTTT
d_call: NA; clone_size: many; v_call: TRBV20-1; j_call: TRBJ2-7; cdr3_aa: CSAVTDYEQYF; cdr3_nt: TGCAGTGCCGTGACTGACTACGAGCAGTACTTC
d_call: TRBD2; clone_size: NA; v_call: TRBV6-1; j_call: TRBJ2-1; cdr3_aa: CASSRLAGVNEQFF; cdr3_nt: TGTGCCAGCAGCCGACTAGCGGGCGTCAATGAGCAGTTCTTC
d_call: NA; clone_size: NA; v_call: TRBV6-6; j_call: TRBJ2-1; cdr3_aa: CASSYPLKGEQFF; cdr3_nt: TGTGCCAGCAGTTACCCCCTTAAGGGTGAGCAGTTCTTC
d_call: NA; clone_size: many; v_call: TRBV5-6; j_call: TRBJ2-3; cdr3_aa: CASSSGDSPRYTDTQYF; cdr3_nt: TGTGCCAGCAGCTCTGGCGACTCACCTCGTTACACAGATACGCAGTATTTT
d_call: TRBD1; clone_size: NA; v_call: TRBV5-1; j_call: TRBJ1-6; cdr3_aa: CASSLRPRGQANSPLHF; cdr3_nt: TGCGCCAGCAGCTTGAGGCCAAGGGGACAGGCCAATTCACCCCTCCACTTT
d_call: NA; clone_size: few; v_call: TRBV20-1; j_call: TRBJ1-2; cdr3_aa: CSARDLGSLIGYTF; cdr3_nt: TGCAGTGCTAGAGATCTGGGATCATTGATTGGCTACACCTTC